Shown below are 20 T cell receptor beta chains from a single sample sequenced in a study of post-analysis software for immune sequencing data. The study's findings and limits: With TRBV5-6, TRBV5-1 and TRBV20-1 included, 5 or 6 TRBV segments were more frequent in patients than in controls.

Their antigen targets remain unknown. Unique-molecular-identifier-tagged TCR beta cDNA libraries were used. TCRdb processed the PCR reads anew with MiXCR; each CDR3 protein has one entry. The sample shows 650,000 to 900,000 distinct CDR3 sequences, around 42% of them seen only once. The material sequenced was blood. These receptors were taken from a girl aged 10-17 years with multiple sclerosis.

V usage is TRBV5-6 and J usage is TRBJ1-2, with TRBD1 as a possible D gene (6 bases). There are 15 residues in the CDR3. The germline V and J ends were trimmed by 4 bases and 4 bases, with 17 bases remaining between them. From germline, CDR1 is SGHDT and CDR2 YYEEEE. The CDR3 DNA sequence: TGTGCCAGCAGCGCCATCCAGGGGACCCCCTATGGCTACACCTTC. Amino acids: CASSAIQGTPYGYTF.

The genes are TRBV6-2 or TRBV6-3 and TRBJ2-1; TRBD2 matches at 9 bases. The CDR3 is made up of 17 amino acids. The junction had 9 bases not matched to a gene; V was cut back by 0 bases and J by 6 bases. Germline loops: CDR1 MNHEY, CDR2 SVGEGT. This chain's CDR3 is CASSYSLGGRAVNEQFF. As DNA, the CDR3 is TGTGCCAGCAGTTACTCGTTGGGCGGGAGGGCCGTCAATGAGCAGTTCTTC.

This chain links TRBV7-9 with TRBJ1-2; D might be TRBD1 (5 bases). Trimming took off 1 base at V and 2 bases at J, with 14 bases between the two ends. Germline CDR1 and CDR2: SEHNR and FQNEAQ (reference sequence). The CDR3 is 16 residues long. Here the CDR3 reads CASSLGGTKINYGYTF. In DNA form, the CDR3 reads TGTGCCAGCAGCTTAGGGGGGACGAAGATCAACTATGGCTACACCTTC.

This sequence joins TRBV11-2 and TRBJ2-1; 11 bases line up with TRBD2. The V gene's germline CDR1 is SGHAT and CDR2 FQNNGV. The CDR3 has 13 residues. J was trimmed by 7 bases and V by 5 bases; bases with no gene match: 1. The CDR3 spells CASSPSGGNEQFF. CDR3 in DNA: TGTGCCAGCAGCCCTAGCGGGGGGAATGAGCAGTTCTTC. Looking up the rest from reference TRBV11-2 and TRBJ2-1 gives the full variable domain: EAGVAQSPRYKIIEKRQSVAFWCNPISGHATLYWYQQILGQGPKLLIQFQNNGVVDDSQLPKDRFSAERLKGVDSTLKIQPAKLEDSAVYLCASSPSGGNEQFFGPGTRLTVL.

The CDR3 here is CASSPQGTMTYEQYF. The CDR3 coding sequence is TGTGCCAGCAGCCCCCAGGGGACGATGACCTACGAGCAGTACTTC. The J gene is TRBJ2-7, the V gene TRBV7-8, with a weak D call TRBD1 (6 bases). Trimming pared 5 bases from V and 2 bases from J, leaving 16 bases between. The CDR3 has 15 amino acids. The germline V gene has CDR1 SGHVS and CDR2 FQNEAQ.

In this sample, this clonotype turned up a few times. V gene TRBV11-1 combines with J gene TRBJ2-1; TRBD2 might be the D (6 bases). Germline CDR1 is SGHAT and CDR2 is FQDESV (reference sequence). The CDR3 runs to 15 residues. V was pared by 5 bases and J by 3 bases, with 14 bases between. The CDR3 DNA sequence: TGTGCCAGCAGCCCCTGGCCTAGCGACTACAATGAGCAGTTCTTC. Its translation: CASSPWPSDYNEQFF.

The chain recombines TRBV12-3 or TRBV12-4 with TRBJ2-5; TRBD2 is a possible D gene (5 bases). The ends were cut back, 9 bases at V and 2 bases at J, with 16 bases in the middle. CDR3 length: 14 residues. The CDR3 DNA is TGTGCCAGGCCACTGCTTGAGGGTCAAGAGACCCAGTACTTC. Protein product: CARPLLEGQETQYF.

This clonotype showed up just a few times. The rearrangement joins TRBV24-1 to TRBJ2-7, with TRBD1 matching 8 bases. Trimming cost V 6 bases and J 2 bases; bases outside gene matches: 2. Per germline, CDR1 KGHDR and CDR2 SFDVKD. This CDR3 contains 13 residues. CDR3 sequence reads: CATSQTGAYEQYF. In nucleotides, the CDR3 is TGTGCCACCAGTCAGACAGGGGCCTACGAGCAGTACTTC.

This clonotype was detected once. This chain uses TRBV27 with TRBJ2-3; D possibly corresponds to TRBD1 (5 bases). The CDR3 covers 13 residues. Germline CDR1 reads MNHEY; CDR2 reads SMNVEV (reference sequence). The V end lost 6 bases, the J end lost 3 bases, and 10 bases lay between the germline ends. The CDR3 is CASRTTATDTQYF. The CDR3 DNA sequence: TGTGCCAGCAGAACGACAGCTACAGATACGCAGTATTTT.

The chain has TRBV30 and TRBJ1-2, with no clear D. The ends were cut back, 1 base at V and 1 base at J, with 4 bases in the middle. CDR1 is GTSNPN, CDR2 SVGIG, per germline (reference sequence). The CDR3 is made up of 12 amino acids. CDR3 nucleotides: TGTGCCTGGAGTGGCGGTAACTATGGCTACACCTTC. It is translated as CAWSGGNYGYTF.

The CDR3 reads CASSSLPGLADQETQYF. The CDR3 region has the DNA TGTGCCAGCAGTTCCCTCCCGGGACTAGCGGACCAAGAGACCCAGTACTTC. The V call is TRBV28, the J call TRBJ2-5, with 11 bases fitting TRBD2. Germline-derived CDR1 and CDR2 are MDHEN and SYDVKM. This CDR3 contains 17 residues. Trimming took 4 bases from V and 0 from J; bases not matched to a gene: 7.

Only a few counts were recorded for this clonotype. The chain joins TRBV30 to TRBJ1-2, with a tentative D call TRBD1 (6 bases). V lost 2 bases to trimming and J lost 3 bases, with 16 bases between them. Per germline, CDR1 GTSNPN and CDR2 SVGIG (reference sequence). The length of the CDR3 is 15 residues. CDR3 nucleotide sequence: TGTGCCTGGAGTTGGGGGGCAATTTCGGACTATGGCTACACCTTC. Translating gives CAWSWGAISDYGYTF. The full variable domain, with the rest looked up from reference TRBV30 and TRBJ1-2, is SQTIHQWPATLVQPVGSPLSLECTVEGTSNPNLYWYRQAAGRGLQLLFYSVGIGQISSEVPQNLSASRPQDRQFILSSKKLLLSDSGFYLCAWSWGAISDYGYTFGSGTRLTVV.

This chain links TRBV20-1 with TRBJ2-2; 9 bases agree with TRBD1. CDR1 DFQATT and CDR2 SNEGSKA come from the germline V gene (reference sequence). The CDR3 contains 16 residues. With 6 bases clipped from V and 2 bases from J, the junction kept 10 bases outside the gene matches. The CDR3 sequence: CSAPRTGGFNTGELFF. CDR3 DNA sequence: TGCAGTGCCCCCCGTACAGGGGGCTTCAACACCGGGGAGCTGTTTTTT.

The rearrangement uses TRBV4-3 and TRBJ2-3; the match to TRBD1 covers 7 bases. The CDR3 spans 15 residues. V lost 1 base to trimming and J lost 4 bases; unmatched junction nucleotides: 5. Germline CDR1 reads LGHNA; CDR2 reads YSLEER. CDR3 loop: CASSQGRGTADTQYF. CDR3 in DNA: TGCGCCAGCAGCCAAGGGCGAGGGACAGCAGATACGCAGTATTTT.

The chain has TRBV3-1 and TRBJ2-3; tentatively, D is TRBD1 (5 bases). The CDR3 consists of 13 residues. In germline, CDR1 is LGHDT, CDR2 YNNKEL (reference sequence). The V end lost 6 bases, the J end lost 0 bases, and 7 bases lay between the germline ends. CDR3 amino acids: CASRDSSTDTQYF. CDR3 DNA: TGTGCCAGCAGAGACAGCAGCACAGATACGCAGTATTTT.

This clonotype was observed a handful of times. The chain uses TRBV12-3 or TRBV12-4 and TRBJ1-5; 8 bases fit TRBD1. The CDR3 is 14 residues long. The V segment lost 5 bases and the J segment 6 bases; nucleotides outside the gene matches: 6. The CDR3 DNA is TGTGCCAGCAGTGGACAGGGTGGTTTTCAGCCCCAGCATTTT. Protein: CASSGQGGFQPQHF.

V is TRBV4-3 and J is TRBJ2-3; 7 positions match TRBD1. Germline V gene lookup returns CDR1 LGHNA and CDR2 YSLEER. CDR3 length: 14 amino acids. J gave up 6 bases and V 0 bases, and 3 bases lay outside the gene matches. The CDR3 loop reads CASSQETGWDTQYF. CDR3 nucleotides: TGCGCCAGCAGCCAAGAGACAGGGTGGGATACGCAGTATTTT.

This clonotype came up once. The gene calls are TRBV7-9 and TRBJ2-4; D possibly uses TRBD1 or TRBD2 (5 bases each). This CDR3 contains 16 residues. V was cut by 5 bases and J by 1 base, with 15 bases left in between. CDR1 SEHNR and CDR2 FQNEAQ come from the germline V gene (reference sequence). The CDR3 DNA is TGTGCCAGCAGCCCCCGACGAGGGGCGGCCAAAAACATTCAGTACTTC. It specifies CASSPRRGAAKNIQYF.

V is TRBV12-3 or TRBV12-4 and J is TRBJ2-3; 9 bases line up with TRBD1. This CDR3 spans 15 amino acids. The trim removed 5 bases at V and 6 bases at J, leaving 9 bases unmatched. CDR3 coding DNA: TGTGCCAGCAGTGCACCGGGACAGGGTCCCGATACGCAGTATTTT. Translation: CASSAPGQGPDTQYF.

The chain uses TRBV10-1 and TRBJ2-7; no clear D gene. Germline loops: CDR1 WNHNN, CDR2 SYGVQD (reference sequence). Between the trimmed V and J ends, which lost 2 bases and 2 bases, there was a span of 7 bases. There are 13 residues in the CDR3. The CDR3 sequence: CASSEGVTYEQYF. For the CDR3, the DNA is TGCGCCAGCAGTGAGGGGGTTACCTACGAGCAGTACTTC.